What follows is one TCR beta chain and its context. Its antigen remains unidentified. The data stem from a study of chemoradiotherapy in HPV16-positive cancers. The CDR3 consists of 13 residues. The trim removed 11 bases at V and 1 base at J, leaving 4 bases unmatched. The germline gives CDR1 LNHDA, CDR2 SQIVND (reference sequence). Clones were sequenced by immunoSEQ multiplex PCR, and TCRdb holds only the in-frame ones, with some missing. The sample consists of around 5,000 clones, around 77% of them appearing once. Study-wide results and limits: Candidate HPV-specific clones and E7-related TCR motifs grew in tumor during treatment.

J is TRBJ2-2 and V is TRBV19; TRBD1 aligns across 7 bases. The receptor was isolated from a human donor with HPV-associated anogenital cancer. Sequenced here: tumor tissue, sampled from a patient who underwent chemoradiotherapy. CDR3 sequence (DNA): TGTGCCGGGGGACAGCGGAACACCGGGGAGCTGTTTTTT. It specifies CAGGQRNTGELFF.